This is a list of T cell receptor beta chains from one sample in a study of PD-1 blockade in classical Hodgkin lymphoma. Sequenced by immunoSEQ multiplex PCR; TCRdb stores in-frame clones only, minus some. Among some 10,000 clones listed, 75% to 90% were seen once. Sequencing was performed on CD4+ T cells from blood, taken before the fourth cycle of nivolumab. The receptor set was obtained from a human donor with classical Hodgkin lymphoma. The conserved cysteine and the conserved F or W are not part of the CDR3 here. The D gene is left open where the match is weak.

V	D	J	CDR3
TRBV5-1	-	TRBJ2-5	ASSSQETQY
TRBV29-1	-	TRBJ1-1	SAARMGGPEAF
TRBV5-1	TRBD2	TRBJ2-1	ASRGTSGGDEQF
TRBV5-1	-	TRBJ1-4	ASSPGPTNEKLF
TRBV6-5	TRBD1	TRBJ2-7	ASSYGQGLAYEQY
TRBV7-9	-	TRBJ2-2	ASSLISTGELF
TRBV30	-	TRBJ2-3	AWTQIDTQY
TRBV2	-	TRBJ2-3	ASSDRVAGDTQY
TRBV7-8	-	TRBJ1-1	ASSFSGWADTEAF
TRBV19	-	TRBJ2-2	ASSMEAGAVGELF
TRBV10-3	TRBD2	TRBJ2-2	AISDPGLENTGELF
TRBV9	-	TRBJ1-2	ASSVLSGTHHYGYT
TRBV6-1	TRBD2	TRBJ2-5	ASEGLAGGQETQY
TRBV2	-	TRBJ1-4	ASSKTHRDVGEKLF
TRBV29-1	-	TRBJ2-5	SVGGKETQY
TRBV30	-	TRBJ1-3	AWSPRTAGNTIY
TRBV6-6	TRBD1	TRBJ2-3	ASSVDGTESTDTQY
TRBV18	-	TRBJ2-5	ASSPGTQETQY
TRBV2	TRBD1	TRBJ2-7	ASSTGTGGEQY
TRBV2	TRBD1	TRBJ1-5	ASSRGQIYSNQPQH
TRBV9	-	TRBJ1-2	ASSVPKLGREGYT
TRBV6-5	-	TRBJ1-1	ASSYSRQMNTEAF
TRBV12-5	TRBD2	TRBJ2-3	ASGLVISGNTDTQY
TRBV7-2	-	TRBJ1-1	ASSLVSSGYTEAF
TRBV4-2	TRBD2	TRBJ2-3	ASSQVAGGTDTQY
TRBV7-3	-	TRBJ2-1	ASSKLGPSNEQF
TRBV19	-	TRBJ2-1	AAGLLDNEQF
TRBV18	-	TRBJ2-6	ASLRFSGANVLT